These T cell receptor beta chains were read from a single sample in a study of cytomegalovirus exposure and HLA in healthy donors. Profiled with immunoSEQ multiplex PCR; TCRdb holds only in-frame clones, not every one. This sample contains around 75,000 clones. The sample taken for sequencing was PBMCs. These receptors originate from a man aged 40-49 years in good health and CMV-seronegative. Each CDR3 is given with its conserved first and last residue. The D gene is left open where the match is weak.

D gene	V gene	J gene	CDR3 protein	CDR3 DNA
TRBD1	TRBV11-2	TRBJ2-5	CASSSNRGFAVQETQYF	TGTGCCAGCAGCTCCAACAGGGGGTTCGCGGTCCAAGAGACCCAGTACTTC
TRBD2	TRBV19	TRBJ2-3	CASSGGGTQYF	TGTGCCAGTAGTGGGGGGGGTACGCAGTATTTT
-	TRBV27	TRBJ2-3	CASSLSTSQGPTDTQYF	TGTGCCAGCAGTTTATCAACATCACAGGGTCCCACAGATACGCAGTATTTT
TRBD2	TRBV29-1	TRBJ2-7	CSVVSGGDLREQYF	TGCAGCGTTGTTAGCGGGGGGGATTTAAGGGAGCAGTACTTC
TRBD2	TRBV9	TRBJ2-3	CASSVGLADTDTQYF	TGTGCCAGCAGCGTTGGACTAGCGGACACAGATACGCAGTATTTT
-	TRBV2	TRBJ2-3	CASSPWAAGDTQYF	TGTGCCAGCTCACCTTGGGCTGCGGGGGATACGCAGTATTTT
TRBD2	TRBV7-9	TRBJ2-7	CASSHPRESYEQYF	TGTGCCAGCAGCCATCCGCGGGAGTCCTACGAGCAGTACTTC
-	TRBV5-1	TRBJ1-1	CASSQTTGTEAFF	TGCGCCAGCAGCCAAACAACAGGGACTGAAGCTTTCTTT
TRBD2	TRBV7-8	TRBJ2-1	CASSRQGYPLAGEALEQFF	TGTGCCAGCAGCCGACAGGGTTATCCTCTAGCGGGAGAGGCGCTTGAGCAGTTCTTC
TRBD1	TRBV28	TRBJ2-7	CASYGTGAYEQYF	TGTGCCAGCTACGGGACAGGGGCGTACGAGCAGTACTTC
-	TRBV19	TRBJ1-5	CASMFKSSNQPQHF	TGTGCCAGTATGTTCAAGAGTAGCAATCAGCCCCAGCATTTT
TRBD2	TRBV5-6	TRBJ2-4	CASSSLLGLDSDIQYF	TGTGCCAGCAGCTCATTGCTGGGACTAGACTCGGACATTCAGTACTTC
TRBD2	TRBV4-2	TRBJ2-2	CASSQPSGGGTGELFF	TGTGCCAGCAGCCAACCGAGCGGGGGCGGCACCGGGGAGCTGTTTTTT
TRBD2	TRBV7-2	TRBJ2-3	CAGNLNSGRSMDTQYF	TGTGCCGGCAACTTGAATAGCGGGAGAAGTATGGATACGCAGTATTTT
-	TRBV5-1	TRBJ2-1	CASSFSGDHNEQFF	TGCGCCAGCAGTTTCTCAGGGGATCACAATGAGCAGTTCTTC
-	TRBV30	TRBJ1-3	CAWSTVSGNTIYF	TGTGCCTGGAGTACAGTCTCTGGAAACACCATATATTTT
TRBD2	TRBV7-9	TRBJ2-2	CASSSGLAGAGELFF	TGTGCCAGCAGCTCCGGACTAGCGGGAGCCGGGGAGCTGTTTTTT
-	TRBV13	TRBJ1-5	CASSLGAGEAPQHF	TGTGCCAGCAGCTTAGGCGCCGGGGAAGCGCCCCAGCATTTT
TRBD2	TRBV5-1	TRBJ2-1	CASSSLAGGDRNEQFF	TGCGCCAGCAGCTCCTTAGCGGGGGGGGATCGCAATGAGCAGTTCTTC
-	TRBV30	TRBJ1-1	CAWSWEGKAFF	TGTGCCTGGAGTTGGGAGGGAAAAGCTTTCTTT
-	TRBV28	TRBJ1-2	CASKIGVRDYGYTF	TGTGCCAGCAAGATAGGGGTGAGAGATTATGGCTACACCTTC
-	TRBV5-5	TRBJ1-4	CASSLESGEKLFF	TGTGCCAGCAGCTTGGAGTCCGGTGAAAAACTGTTTTTT
TRBD1	TRBV7-9	TRBJ1-5	CASSLTGDQPQHF	TGTGCCAGCAGCTTGACAGGGGATCAGCCCCAGCATTTT
-	TRBV20-1	TRBJ1-1	CSAGLRTEAFF	TGCAGTGCAGGACTGCGGACTGAAGCTTTCTTT
TRBD2	TRBV9	TRBJ2-5	CASSRGGETQYF	TGTGCCAGCTCACGGGGGGGAGAGACCCAGTACTTC
-	TRBV7-9	TRBJ1-1	CASSLKSDTEAFF	TGTGCCAGCAGCTTAAAGAGCGACACTGAAGCTTTCTTT
-	TRBV6-5	TRBJ2-7	CASTPGSTYEQYF	TGTGCCAGCACTCCGGGGAGCACCTACGAGCAGTACTTC
TRBD1	TRBV5-6	TRBJ2-2	CASSLSGTGRVTGELFF	TGTGCCAGCAGCTTGTCGGGGACAGGGAGGGTCACCGGGGAGCTGTTTTTT
TRBD1	TRBV29-1	TRBJ1-1	CSARPTGDNTEAFF	TGCAGCGCCAGACCAACAGGGGATAACACTGAAGCTTTCTTT
-	TRBV4-1	TRBJ1-2	CASSPSPFYGYTF	TGCGCCAGCAGCCCGAGCCCCTTCTATGGCTACACCTTC
-	TRBV29-1	TRBJ2-6	CSVLVSGANVLTF	TGCAGCGTTCTAGTATCCGGGGCCAACGTCCTGACTTTC
-	TRBV5-6	TRBJ2-7	CASSLFLASYEQYF	TGTGCCAGCAGCTTGTTCTTAGCCTCCTACGAGCAGTACTTC
TRBD2	TRBV14	TRBJ2-6	CASSQVIPAGGFGANVLTF	TGTGCCAGCAGCCAAGTAATACCAGCGGGAGGCTTTGGGGCCAACGTCCTGACTTTC
TRBD2	TRBV18	TRBJ2-5	CASSRGTGNQETQYF	TGTGCCAGCTCGCGGGGGACTGGCAACCAAGAGACCCAGTACTTC
-	TRBV5-1	TRBJ1-5	CASSFLAGYDQPQHF	TGCGCCAGCAGCTTTCTTGCGGGGTACGATCAGCCCCAGCATTTT
-	TRBV30	TRBJ1-2	CAWSVWGRDTANYGYTF	TGTGCCTGGAGTGTATGGGGGAGGGATACAGCTAACTATGGCTACACCTTC
-	TRBV9	TRBJ1-4	CASSVGGGNEKLFF	TGTGCCAGCAGCGTAGGGGGGGGAAATGAAAAACTGTTTTTT